These 5 T cell receptor beta chains originate from one sample sequenced in a study of T cell changes during pregnancy in multiple sclerosis. TCRdb's copy holds only in-frame clones and misses some; the assay was immunoSEQ multiplex PCR. The data show 50,000 or so clones, approximately 91% seen once. The sample was peripheral blood, taken after pregnancy. The receptors were gathered from a female donor in good health, enrolled as a control in a pregnancy study.

This chain links TRBV28 with TRBJ1-2, with a possible D match to TRBD1 (5 bases). V was shortened by 2 bases and J by 0 bases, with 19 bases between the two germline ends. The CDR3 sequence is 18 residues long. Germline CDR1 MDHEN, CDR2 SYDVKM. CDR3 nucleotide sequence: TGTGCCAGCAGTTTAATTGTTCAGGGCCTATCTTCTAACTATGGCTACACCTTC. This gives the protein CASSLIVQGLSSNYGYTF.

The rearrangement links TRBV7-9 to TRBJ1-5, with TRBD1 matching 7 bases. The germline V gene has CDR1 SEHNR and CDR2 FQNEAQ (reference sequence). J lost 6 bases, V lost 0 bases, and 11 bases had no gene match. The CDR3 length is 17 residues. The CDR3 sequence: CASSLASVGPGGQPQHF. CDR3 DNA: TGTGCCAGCAGCTTAGCATCGGTCGGGCCAGGGGGTCAGCCCCAGCATTTT.

This clone was seen a few times. This chain links TRBV19 with TRBJ1-1; maybe TRBD1 (6 bases). The V end lost 7 bases, the J end lost 2 bases, and 17 bases lay between the germline ends. Looked up from germline, CDR1 is LNHDA and CDR2 is SQIVND (reference sequence). The CDR3 totals 15 residues. The CDR3 DNA sequence: TGTGCCAGTAATCATGGGGGGGCAGGAAACACTGAAGCTTTCTTT. Residues: CASNHGGAGNTEAFF.

V is TRBV5-1 and J is TRBJ2-7; maybe TRBD1 (5 bases). Germline V CDR1 and CDR2: SGHRS, YFSETQ. CDR3 length equals 16 residues. Trimming removed 4 bases at V and 1 base at J, with 18 bases between. CDR3 in amino acids: CASSPPRQGRSYEQYF. Here the CDR3 DNA reads TGCGCCAGCAGCCCTCCTCGGCAGGGAAGATCCTACGAGCAGTACTTC.

V gene TRBV11-3 combines with J gene TRBJ2-3; D possibly corresponds to TRBD2 (5 bases). The germline gives CDR1 SGHNT, CDR2 YENEEA. The V and J ends lost 1 base and 4 bases respectively, with 6 bases between them. The CDR3 contains 13 residues. CDR3 sequence reads: CASSLGGADTQYF. The CDR3 bases are TGTGCCAGCAGCTTAGGGGGAGCAGATACGCAGTATTTT. The full variable domain, its missing parts supplied by reference TRBV11-3 and TRBJ2-3, is EAGVVQSPRYKIIEKKQPVAFWCNPISGHNTLYWYLQNLGQGPELLIRYENEEAVDDSQLPKDRFSAERLKGVDSTLKIQPAELGDSAVYLCASSLGGADTQYFGPGTRLTVL.